This TCR beta chain was documented in a study of T cells in Graves' hyperthyroidism and ophthalmopathy (dated by TCRdb to between 2018 and 2020). Regarding the study in general: Peripheral blood samples were taken at initial diagnosis, before any treatment was given. For training and testing, the 100 or so patients in the discovery cohort were randomly divided in a 7:3 ratio. TCR Vbeta CDR3 sequencing of 140 or so peripheral blood samples (under 45 ophthalmopathy, roughly 72 hyperthyroidism and some 17 progressor patients) is reported in the paper. In addition, the study compared T-cell repertoires in thyroid tissue and in blood from five to seven Graves' hyperthyroidism patients. A discovery cohort of around 98 patients, approximately 45 with Graves' ophthalmopathy and 57 with stable Graves' hyperthyroidism, was used to find distinguishing TCR V-J signatures. Following sampling, methimazole starting at 30 mg daily was given to hyperthyroidism patients, and high-dose intravenous methylprednisolone was given to ophthalmopathy patients. Whether ophthalmopathy could be predicted prospectively was tested in an independent validation cohort made up of roughly 20 hyperthyroidism patients plus 17 patients who later progressed to ophthalmopathy. The study at large found these results: A model built on a 13 V-J signature distinguished ophthalmopathy from stable hyperthyroidism, reaching 85% to 90% sensitivity and approximately 83% specificity in cross-validation and 80%/75% in testing. No statistical method was used to set the sample size in advance, and investigators knew the group allocation. Most expanded thyroid clonotypes (frequency above 0.001) were also detected in blood, a finding suggesting that blood repertoires may reflect thyroid immune responses. During validation, the model predicted progression to ophthalmopathy a median of about 6.3 months ahead of onset, with around 70% sensitivity and around 72% specificity.

TCR beta CDR3 regions were amplified from RNA transcripts. For the first round of RT-PCR on the TCR CDR3, the HTBI primer set was used together with the Qiagen OneStep RT-PCR kit. Libraries were constructed in a second round of multiplex PCR, after which size selection and purification were carried out. Libraries were sequenced paired-end with 100 bp reads on an Illumina HiSeq2000. In the original analysis: SOAPnuke was used to process the raw data, removing reads that contained adapters or uncalled bases, had a mean Phred below 15, or lacked an exact match to the constant primer or identifier. COPE v1.2.5 was used to merge high-quality paired reads, and clonotypes were defined as unique nucleotide sequences. MiTCR v1.1 was used to align clonotypes to the IMGT TRBV, TRBD and TRBJ reference segments. Analysis was restricted to V-J combinations with a frequency above 0.0001, which covered roughly 99% of repertoires. The TCS score was defined as the ratio of F50 (clonal expansion) to E x V (chaos), calculated using BLOSUM62-based TCRdist between CDR3 peptides within each V-J. Welch's t-statistics and random forest reduced 514 V-J features to some 14, which were used in a naive Bayes classifier (R e1071). The public sequencing data were trimmed at Q25 with fastp and processed into clonotypes with MiXCR by TCRdb, which kept only in-frame beta chains. Under each unique CDR3 protein, matching rows form one entry showing the most common genes and DNA. For this entry, the V and J calls and clone size follow TCRdb and not the study's own pipeline. Here the sample has nearly 600,000 distinct CDR3 sequences; over 11% occur a single time. More than 5% of the sample rests with the top ten.

A note on this clonotype: What this receptor recognizes is not known. Per-nucleotide qualities are absent, and no much larger clonotype sits a single base away.

Hyperthyroidism patients were aged 18 to 65 years and newly diagnosed, with disease duration of less than 2 months. The study excluded patients with uncontrolled infections, other autoimmune diseases, pregnancy or lactation. Diagnoses were based on clinical symptoms, serum thyroxine and TRAb, thyroid ultrasound and orbital computed tomography. Blood from progressor patients was collected at the time of first diagnosis with hyperthyroidism, before any ophthalmopathy symptoms had appeared. PBMCs were isolated from 8 to 10 ml of fresh peripheral blood by Ficoll-Paque density gradient centrifugation. Progressor patients were defined as those initially diagnosed with Graves' hyperthyroidism in whom ophthalmopathy developed during follow-up. Total RNA was extracted using Trizol reagent, and RNA quality was assessed on an Agilent 2100 Bioanalyzer. The CDR3 has 13 amino acids, counting the end cysteine and phenylalanine. Only the CDR3 part of the read is kept: 39 bases, read in frame from the first base. Via the germline V gene, CDR1 is SGDLS and CDR2 YYNGEE. V lost 1 base and J lost 2 bases; the stretch between them is 7 bases long.

This TCR derives from a woman younger than 45 with Graves' hyperthyroidism that later progressed to Graves' ophthalmopathy. In this chain, TRBV9 is recombined with TRBJ2-7; no D gene call is confident. The source material was blood. In nucleotide form, the sequence is TGTGCCAGCAGCGTATCGGAGCCCTACGAGCAGTACTTC. It specifies CASSVSEPYEQYF.